The present entry profiles one T cell receptor beta chain with its context. Its antigen remains unidentified. The data derive from a study of cytomegalovirus exposure and HLA in healthy donors. Germline CDR1 is SNHLY and CDR2 is FYNNEI. This CDR3 contains 15 residues. Trimming left V 2 bases short and J 7 bases short, with 14 bases between. Primers: 60 Vbeta forward and 13 Jbeta reverse. Sequencing was performed with immunoSEQ multiplex PCR; in TCRdb, only in-frame clones are kept and a portion is missing. This table has 140,000 to 150,000 clones, around a tenth appearing once. Study results and limitations: In a later analysis, at a false discovery rate of 0.05, 15,000 to 20,000 TCR beta sequences were associated with HLA alleles. Analysis was performed later, and it showed HLA-associated TCR beta chains to be more clonally expanded than equally common others. Sequencing probably produced one cluster of sequence variants that were highly shared.

The TCR comes from a man in his forties or fifties in good health and CMV-seronegative. The sequenced material came from PBMCs. The V call is TRBV2, the J call TRBJ1-4, with D perhaps matching TRBD1 (5 bases). In nucleotides, the CDR3 is TGTGCCAGCAGTGAAACAGCCAGTCAGGGTGAAAAACTGTTTTTT. The encoded protein is CASSETASQGEKLFF.